What follows is one T cell receptor beta chain and its context. The CDR3 has 16 residues. Germline V gives CDR1 MDHEN, CDR2 SYDVKM. V lost 6 bases and J lost 0, with 15 bases in between. The sample originates from a study of blood T cell repertoires in COVID-19. Study as a whole: T cells, B-cell-depleted T cells, or PBMCs supplied cDNA or gDNA.

As originally analysed: Amplification with reference gene primers provided the estimates of nucleated cell counts. The method was immunoSEQ multiplex PCR; TCRdb's version includes in-frame clones alone and lacks a portion of them. V, J and clone size derive from that table, while D and trimming were established from the DNA sequence. The repertoire holds 120,000 to 150,000 clones, with roughly four fifths as singletons. Everyone who took part was about 18 to 89 years old, and they came from about 23 US areas. The TCR originated in a woman between 50 and 59 years old with acute COVID-19. The chain recombines TRBV28 with TRBJ1-3, with D perhaps matching TRBD1 (6 bases). The specimen sequenced was PBMCs or T cells enriched from blood (not recorded which). CDR3 protein: CASRSPDRSSGNTIYF. CDR3 nucleotide sequence: TGTGCCAGCAGATCCCCCGACAGGTCCTCTGGAAACACCATATATTTT.